These 8 T cell receptor beta chains share one sample of origin, sequenced in a study of blood T cells in healthy people across ages. It was with a sample-barcoded 5' primer and a J-beta primer mix that a second PCR of about 6 to 12 cycles was run. TCRdb reanalysed the 5' RACE reads using MiXCR and keeps one entry per CDR3 protein. The repertoire consists of roughly 500,000 distinct CDR3 sequences, with roughly 29% occurring once and the leading ten covering approximately 18%. Sample: blood. Source of these receptors: a woman aged 70-85 years in good health.

This clonotype showed up just a few times. The chain joins TRBV6-5 to TRBJ2-7; the match to TRBD1 covers 10 bases. Germline V gene lookup returns CDR1 MNHEY and CDR2 SVGAGI. The CDR3 covers 14 residues. Trimming cost V 6 bases and J 5 bases; bases outside gene matches: 7. The CDR3 region has the DNA TGTGCCAGCAGCACCCGGGACAGGGGCCACGAGCAGTACTTC. This gives the protein CASSTRDRGHEQYF.

The V gene is TRBV20-1, the J gene TRBJ2-5; tentatively, D is TRBD2 (6 bases). Looked up from germline, CDR1 is DFQATT and CDR2 is SNEGSKA (reference sequence). The CDR3 has 15 residues. Trimming cost V 5 bases and J 5 bases, with 21 bases left between them. The CDR3 loop reads CSAPTRLVVGETQYF. CDR3 coding DNA: TGCAGTGCTCCTACGAGACTAGTTGTGGGTGAGACCCAGTACTTC.

This clonotype has just a few counts. V gene TRBV20-1 combines with J gene TRBJ2-5; TRBD2 aligns across 7 bases. With the DNA end fitting TRBJ2-1 better, the J assignment may be wrong. CDR1 is DFQATT and CDR2 is SNEGSKA in the germline V gene (reference sequence). There are 11 residues in the CDR3. The CDR3 is CSARQLAEQFF. CDR3 nucleotide sequence: TGCAGTGCTAGACAACTAGCGGAGCAGTTCTTC.

The chain couples TRBV6-6 to TRBJ1-5; D not resolved. Germline V gene lookup returns CDR1 MNHNY and CDR2 SVGAGI (reference sequence). CDR3 length: 15 amino acids. Trimming shortened V by 7 bases and J by 1 base, and 14 bases separated the two germline ends. The DNA for the CDR3 is TGTGCCAGCACCAACCGGGTGGGCAGCAATCAGCCCCAGCATTTT. This encodes CASTNRVGSNQPQHF.

The V and J genes are TRBV5-1 and TRBJ2-2, with D unclear. CDR3 size: 15 residues. Trimming cost V 3 bases and J 6 bases, with 15 bases left between them. The germline gives CDR1 SGHRS, CDR2 YFSETQ. As DNA, the CDR3 is TGCGCCAGCAGCTCTGGCCCCCGGAAAGCCGGGGAGCTGTTTTTT. It is translated as CASSSGPRKAGELFF.

This clonotype was observed a few times. The J gene is TRBJ2-4, the V gene TRBV3-1, with D perhaps given as TRBD1 or TRBD2 (5 bases each). Germline V gene sequence: CDR1 LGHDT, CDR2 YNNKEL (reference sequence). The length of the CDR3 is 14 residues. V dropped 2 bases and J dropped 5 bases, with 10 bases sitting between them. The CDR3 DNA reads TGTGCCAGCAGCCAACGGGACGGCGAAAACATTCAGTACTTC. This encodes CASSQRDGENIQYF. The variable domain in full, with the rest retrieved from reference TRBV3-1 and TRBJ2-4, is DTAVSQTPKYLVTQMGNDKSIKCEQNLGHDTMYWYKQDSKKFLKIMFSYNNKELIINETVPNRFSPKSPDKAHLNLHINSLELGDSAVYFCASSQRDGENIQYFGAGTRLSVL.

In its sample, this clonotype was seen a few times. This rearrangement joins TRBV6-2 or TRBV6-3 to TRBJ2-5; perhaps TRBD2 as D (5 bases). The CDR3 extends over 16 amino acids. The germline V gene has CDR1 MNHEY and CDR2 SVGEGT. V lost 6 bases and J lost 4, with 21 bases in between. Here the CDR3 DNA reads TGTGCCAGCAGCCCCGGAGAGGGCCACGGTCCAGAGACCCAGTACTTC. Translating gives CASSPGEGHGPETQYF.

This clonotype was seen a few times. A read error may produce the germline difference seen at one junction end. The CDR3 DNA reads TGTGCCCGCAGCTTAGACGCCTCAGCCGGGCAGTACTTC. Encoded protein: CARSLDASAGQYF. The gene calls are TRBV7-2 and TRBJ2-5, with unresolved D. The CDR3 loop spans 13 amino acids. The germline CDR1 and CDR2 sequences are SGHTA and FQGNSA.